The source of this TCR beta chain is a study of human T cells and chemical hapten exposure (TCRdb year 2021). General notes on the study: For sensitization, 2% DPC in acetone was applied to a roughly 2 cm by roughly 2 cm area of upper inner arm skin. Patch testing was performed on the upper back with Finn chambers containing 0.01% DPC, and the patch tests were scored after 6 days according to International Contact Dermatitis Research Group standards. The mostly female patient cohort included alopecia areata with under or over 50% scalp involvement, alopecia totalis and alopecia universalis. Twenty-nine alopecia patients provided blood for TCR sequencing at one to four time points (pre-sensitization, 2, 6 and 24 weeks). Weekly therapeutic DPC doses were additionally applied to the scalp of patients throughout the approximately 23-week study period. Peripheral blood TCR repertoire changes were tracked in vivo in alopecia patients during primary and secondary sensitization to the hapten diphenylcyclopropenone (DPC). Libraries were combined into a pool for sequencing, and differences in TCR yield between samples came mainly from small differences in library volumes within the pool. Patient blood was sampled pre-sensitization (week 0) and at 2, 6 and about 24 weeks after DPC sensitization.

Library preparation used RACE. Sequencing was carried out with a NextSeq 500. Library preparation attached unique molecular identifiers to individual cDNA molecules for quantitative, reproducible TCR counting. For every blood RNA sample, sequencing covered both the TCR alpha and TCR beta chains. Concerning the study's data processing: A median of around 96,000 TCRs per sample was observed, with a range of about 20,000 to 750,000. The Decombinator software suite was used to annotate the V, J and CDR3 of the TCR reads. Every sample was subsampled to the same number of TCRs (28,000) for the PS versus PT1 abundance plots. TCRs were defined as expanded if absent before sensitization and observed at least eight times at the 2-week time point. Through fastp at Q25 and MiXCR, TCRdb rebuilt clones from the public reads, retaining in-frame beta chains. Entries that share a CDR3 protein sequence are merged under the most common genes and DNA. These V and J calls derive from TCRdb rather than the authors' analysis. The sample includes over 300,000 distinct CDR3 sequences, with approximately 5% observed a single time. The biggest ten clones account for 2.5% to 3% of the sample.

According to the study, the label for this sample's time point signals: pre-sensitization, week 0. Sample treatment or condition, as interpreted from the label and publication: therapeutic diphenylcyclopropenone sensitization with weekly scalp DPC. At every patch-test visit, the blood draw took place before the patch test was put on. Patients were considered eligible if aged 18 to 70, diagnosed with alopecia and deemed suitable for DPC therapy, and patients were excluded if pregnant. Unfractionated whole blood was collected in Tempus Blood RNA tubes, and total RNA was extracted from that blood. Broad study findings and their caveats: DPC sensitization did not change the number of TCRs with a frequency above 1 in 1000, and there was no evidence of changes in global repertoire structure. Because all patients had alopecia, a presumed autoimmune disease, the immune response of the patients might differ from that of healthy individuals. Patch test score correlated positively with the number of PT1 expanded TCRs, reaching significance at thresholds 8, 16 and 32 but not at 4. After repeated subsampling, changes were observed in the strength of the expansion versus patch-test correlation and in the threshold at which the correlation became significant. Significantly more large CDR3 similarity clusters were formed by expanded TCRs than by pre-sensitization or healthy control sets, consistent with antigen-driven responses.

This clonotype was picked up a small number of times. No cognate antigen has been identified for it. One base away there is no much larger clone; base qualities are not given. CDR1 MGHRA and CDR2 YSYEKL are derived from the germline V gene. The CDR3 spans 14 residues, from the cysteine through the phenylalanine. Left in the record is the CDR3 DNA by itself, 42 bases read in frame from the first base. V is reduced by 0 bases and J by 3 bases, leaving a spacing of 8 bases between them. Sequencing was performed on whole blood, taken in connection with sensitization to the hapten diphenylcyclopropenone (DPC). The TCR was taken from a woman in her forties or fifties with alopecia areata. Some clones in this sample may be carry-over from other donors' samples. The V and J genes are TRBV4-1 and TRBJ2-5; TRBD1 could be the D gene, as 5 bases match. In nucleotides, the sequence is TGCGCCAGCAGCCAAGAAGGGGAAGAAGAGACCCAGTACTTC. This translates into CASSQEGEEETQYF.